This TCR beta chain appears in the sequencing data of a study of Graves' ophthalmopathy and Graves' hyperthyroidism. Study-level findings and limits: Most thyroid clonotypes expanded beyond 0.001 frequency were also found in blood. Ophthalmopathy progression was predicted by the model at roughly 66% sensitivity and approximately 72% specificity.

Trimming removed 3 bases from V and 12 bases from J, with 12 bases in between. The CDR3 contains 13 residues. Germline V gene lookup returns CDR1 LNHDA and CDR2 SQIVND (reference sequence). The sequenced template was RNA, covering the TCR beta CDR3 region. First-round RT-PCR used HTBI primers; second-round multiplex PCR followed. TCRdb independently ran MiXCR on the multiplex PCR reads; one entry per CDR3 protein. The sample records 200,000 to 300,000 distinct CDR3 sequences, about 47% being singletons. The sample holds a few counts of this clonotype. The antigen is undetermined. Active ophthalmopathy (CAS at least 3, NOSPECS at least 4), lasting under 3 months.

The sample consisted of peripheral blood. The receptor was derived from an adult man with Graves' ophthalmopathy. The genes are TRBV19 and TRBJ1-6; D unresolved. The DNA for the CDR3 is TGTGCCAGTAGTATCGGCTGGGATCGACCCCTCCACTTT. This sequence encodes CASSIGWDRPLHF. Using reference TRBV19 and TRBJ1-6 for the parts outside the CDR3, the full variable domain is DGGITQSPKYLFRKEGQNVTLSCEQNLNHDAMYWYRQDPGQGLRLIYYSQIVNDFQKGDIAEGYSVSREKKESFPLTVTSAQKNPTAFYLCASSIGWDRPLHFGNGTRLTVT.